These 7 T cell receptor beta chains share one sample of origin, sequenced in a study of persistence of HIV-infected CD4 T cells. The libraries were made with immunoSEQ version 4 in survey mode. Sequencing used immunoSEQ multiplex PCR; TCRdb keeps in-frame clones, though not all of them. Of 35,000 to 40,000 clones listed, around 90% are singletons. Their target antigens are unknown. Nonspecific anti-CD3/anti-CD28 bead stimulation represents the broad CD4+ T cell repertoire. Sorting of responding CD4+ T cells relied on upregulated CD40 ligand together with CD69. The sequencing here drew on CD4+ T cells sorted from PBMCs after roughly 17-hour stimulation, taken from a patient who received antiretroviral therapy. These receptors were obtained from an adult man with HIV who was CMV-seropositive.

The rearrangement links TRBV12-3 or TRBV12-4 to TRBJ1-2; D gene ambiguous. The CDR3 covers 13 residues. V gave up 2 bases and J gave up 5 bases, with 9 bases separating them. Written as DNA, the CDR3 is TGTGCCAGCAGTTTAAACCGCCAGTATGGCTACACCTTC. This codes for CASSLNRQYGYTF.

J is TRBJ1-2 and V is TRBV7-3; D not certain. Trimming left V 4 bases short and J 6 bases short, with 18 bases between. The CDR3 has 15 residues. Germline values: CDR1 SGHTA, CDR2 FQGTGA. CDR3 protein: CASSSTPGSTHGYTF. CDR3 bases: TGTGCCAGCAGCTCTACACCGGGCTCCACCCATGGCTACACCTTC.

The V call is TRBV10-2, the J call TRBJ1-1; a possible D gene is TRBD1 (5 bases). Germline CDR1 reads WSHSY; CDR2 reads SAAADI. This CDR3 region has 19 residues. Trimming cost V 2 bases and J 0 bases, with 22 bases left between them. The CDR3 spells CASSEVRGGDFFMNTEAFF. CDR3 sequence (DNA): TGCGCCAGCAGTGAGGTGAGGGGAGGGGACTTCTTCATGAACACTGAAGCTTTCTTT.

Note on this clone: A junction boundary mismatches the germline segment, possibly from a read error. This sequence joins TRBV6-5 and TRBJ2-6; 11 nucleotides line up with TRBD1. The germline CDR1 and CDR2 sequences are MNHEY and SVGAGI. The CDR3 contains 15 residues. This chain's CDR3 is CASRTAGTGGNVLTF. For the CDR3, the DNA is TGTGCCAGCCGGACGGCCGGGACAGGGGGCAACGTCCTGACTTTC.

The chain links TRBV18 to TRBJ1-1; D uncertain. The CDR3 loop spans 15 amino acids. Germline CDR1 and CDR2: KGHSH and LQKENI. Deletions cut 3 bases from V and 4 bases from J, with 15 bases between. The CDR3 sequence: CASSPSPAVTTEAFF. The CDR3 nucleotides read TGTGCCAGCTCACCCTCTCCGGCGGTGACCACTGAAGCTTTCTTT.

This clone showed up just a few times. This sequence joins TRBV6-5 and TRBJ2-7, with 10 bases that match TRBD1. The germline V gene has CDR1 MNHEY and CDR2 SVGAGI. The CDR3 has 14 residues. J gave up 3 bases and V 2 bases, and 1 base lay outside the gene matches. CDR3 in amino acids: CASSYGTGVYEQYF. As DNA, the CDR3 is TGTGCCAGCAGTTACGGGACAGGGGTCTACGAGCAGTACTTC.

The V and J genes are TRBV5-5 and TRBJ1-4, with unresolved D. Germline V lookup: CDR1 SGHKS, CDR2 YYEKEE (reference sequence). The CDR3 sequence is 15 residues long. The V end was cut by 0 bases, the J end by 0 bases, with 6 bases between. DNA of the CDR3: TGTGCCAGCAGCTTGGCCATCTCAACTAATGAAAAACTGTTTTTT. Amino acids: CASSLAISTNEKLFF. The whole variable domain, remainder taken from reference TRBV5-5 and TRBJ1-4, is DAGVTQSPTHLIKTRGQQVTLRCSPISGHKSVSWYQQVLGQGPQFIFQYYEKEERGRGNFPDRFSARQFPNYSSELNVNALLLGDSALYLCASSLAISTNEKLFFGSGTQLSVL.